This T cell receptor beta chain was captured in a study of blood T cell repertoires in COVID-19. The overall study: Sources were T cells, B-cell-depleted T cells, or PBMCs; the material itself was cDNA or gDNA.

The study counted Cohort 3 donors as recovered given two negative PCRs, clearance, or symptom resolution. V gave up 1 base and J gave up 8 bases; unmatched junction bases: 10. The CDR3 length is 16 residues. CDR1 PRHDT and CDR2 FYEKMQ come from the germline V gene (reference sequence). The assay was immunoSEQ multiplex PCR, and TCRdb's table has in-frame clones only and misses some. This sample has 200,000 to 250,000 clones, with around 89% found just once. Sequencing was performed on PBMCs or T cells enriched from blood (not recorded which). The gene calls are TRBV13 and TRBJ2-2; TRBD2 matches at 7 bases. This TCR was recovered from a woman aged 25 to 39 who had recovered from COVID-19. The DNA of the CDR3 is TGTGCCAGCAGCTTAGTTCTAGCGGAGAACCGAGGGGAGCTGTTTTTT. Translating gives CASSLVLAENRGELFF. Together with reference TRBV13 and TRBJ2-2, the CDR3 gives the full variable domain: AAGVIQSPRHLIKEKRETATLKCYPIPRHDTVYWYQQGPGQDPQFLISFYEKMQSDKGSIPDRFSAQQFSDYHSELNMSSLELGDSALYFCASSLVLAENRGELFFGEGSRLTVL.